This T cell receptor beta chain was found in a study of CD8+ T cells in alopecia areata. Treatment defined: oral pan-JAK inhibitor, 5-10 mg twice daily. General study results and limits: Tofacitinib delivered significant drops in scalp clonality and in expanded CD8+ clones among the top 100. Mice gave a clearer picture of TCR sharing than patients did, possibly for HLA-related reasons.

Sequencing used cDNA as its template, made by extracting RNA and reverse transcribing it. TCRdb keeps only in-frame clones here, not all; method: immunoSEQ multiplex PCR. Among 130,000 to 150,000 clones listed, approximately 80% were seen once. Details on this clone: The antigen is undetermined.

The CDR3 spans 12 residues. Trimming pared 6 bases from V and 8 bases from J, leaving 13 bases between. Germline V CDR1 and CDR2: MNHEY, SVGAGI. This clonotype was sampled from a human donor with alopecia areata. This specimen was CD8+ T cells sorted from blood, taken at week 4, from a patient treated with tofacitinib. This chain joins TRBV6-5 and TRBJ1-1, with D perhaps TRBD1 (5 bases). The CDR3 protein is CASSQRRDEAFF. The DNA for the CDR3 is TGTGCCAGCAGCCAGCGCCGGGACGAAGCTTTCTTT.